These T cell receptor beta chains were read from a single sample in a study of blood T cell repertoires in COVID-19. The repertoire was sequenced with immunoSEQ multiplex PCR; TCRdb's copy has only in-frame clones and lacks some. The sample yields 170,000 or so clones, less than 90% seen once. The sample taken for sequencing was PBMCs or T cells enriched from blood (not recorded which). The receptor set was obtained from a woman aged 50 to 60 who had recovered from COVID-19. CDR3s include the opening cysteine and the closing phenylalanine or tryptophan. A D gene is named only where the DNA matches it firmly. Some rows mark clone size as missing; the rest say once, few, many or name a class of expanded clone.

len	v_gene	j_gene	d_gene	abundance	CDR3nt	CDR3aa
16	TRBV9	TRBJ2-5	-	-	TGTGCCAGCAGCGTAGGATTGGCGGAGGGGCAAGAGACCCAGTACTTC	CASSVGLAEGQETQYF
15	TRBV28	TRBJ1-5	-	once	TGTGCCAGCAGTTTTCCCACGGTTAGCAATCAGCCCCAGCATTTT	CASSFPTVSNQPQHF
15	TRBV6-5	TRBJ2-6	-	-	TGTGCCAGCAGTCCCAGGGGTTCTGGGGCCAACGTCCTGACTTTC	CASSPRGSGANVLTF
16	TRBV5-4	TRBJ1-6	-	-	TGTGCCAGCAGCTTGGACGGGGGGTCCTATAATTCACCCCTCCACTTT	CASSLDGGSYNSPLHF
13	TRBV7-2	TRBJ2-5	-	once	TGTGCCAGCAGCGCCGGGACTTTTGAGACCCAGTACTTC	CASSAGTFETQYF
15	TRBV15	TRBJ1-1	TRBD1	once	TGTGCCACCAGCAGAGTGACAGGGGGCGGAACTGAAGCTTTCTTT	CATSRVTGGGTEAFF
15	TRBV7-7	TRBJ2-5	TRBD2	-	TGTGCTAGCAGCTTAGCCGGGACTACCCAAGAGACCCAGTACTTC	CASSLAGTTQETQYF
14	TRBV6-5	TRBJ1-1	-	-	TGTGCCAGCAGTTACGGCAGGGTGGGCACTGAAGCTTTCTTT	CASSYGRVGTEAFF
15	TRBV7-2	TRBJ1-4	-	-	TGTGCCAGCAGCTTAGGAGACGGGAGGGGCGAAAAACTGTTTTTT	CASSLGDGRGEKLFF
13	TRBV18	TRBJ1-1	-	-	TGTGCCAGCTCACCTGGACACGCCACTGAAGCTTTCTTT	CASSPGHATEAFF
13	TRBV28	TRBJ1-3	TRBD1	-	TGTGCCAGCAGTCGACAGGGGGAAAACACCATATATTTT	CASSRQGENTIYF
15	TRBV25-1	TRBJ2-7	TRBD2	-	TGTGCCAGCAGTGAGCAGCGGGGCTACCTCTACGAGCAGTACTTC	CASSEQRGYLYEQYF
16	TRBV7-9	TRBJ2-7	TRBD2	-	TGTGCCAGCAGCTTTTTGGGAGGGAGGGGAGTCTACGAGCAGTACTTC	CASSFLGGRGVYEQYF
15	TRBV11-2	TRBJ2-7	TRBD1	-	TGTGCCAGCAGCTTAATACAGGGGGCGGTCTACGAGCAGTACTTC	CASSLIQGAVYEQYF
15	TRBV4-1	TRBJ1-6	-	few	TGCGCCAGCAGCCCGGGGGGGCTTTCCAATTCACCCCTCCACTTT	CASSPGGLSNSPLHF
17	TRBV3-1/TRBV3-2	TRBJ2-5	-	-	TGTGCCAGCAGCCAAGATGAGGACTGGCCGTACCAAGAGACCCAGTACTTC	CASSQDEDWPYQETQYF
13	TRBV7-2	TRBJ1-2	-	-	TGTGCCAGCAGCTTATATTCAGGCGATGGCTACACCTTC	CASSLYSGDGYTF
14	TRBV27	TRBJ2-3	TRBD1	-	TGTGCCACAGCGGACAGGGGGCTGACAGATACGCAGTATTTT	CATADRGLTDTQYF
13	TRBV7-9	TRBJ1-2	-	-	TGTGCCAGCAGCTCGACAGCTAACTATGGCTACACCTTC	CASSSTANYGYTF
14	TRBV5-4	TRBJ1-2	TRBD1	-	TGTGCCAGCAGCCTTAGGACAGGGGGCAATGGCTACACCTTC	CASSLRTGGNGYTF
21	TRBV27	TRBJ1-4	TRBD1	-	TGTGCCAGCAGTTTCCGCAAAACCTTCGGGACAGGGTTGTTAACTAATGAAAAACTGTTTTTT	CASSFRKTFGTGLLTNEKLFF
18	TRBV3-1/TRBV3-2	TRBJ1-1	-	-	TGTGCCAGCAGCCAAGACGTCATCCTAAGAGGTATGAACACTGAAGCTTTCTTT	CASSQDVILRGMNTEAFF
14	TRBV6-6	TRBJ1-4	-	-	TGTGCCAGCAGTCGCCACAGGGCTAATGAAAAACTGTTTTTT	CASSRHRANEKLFF
15	TRBV9	TRBJ2-1	TRBD2	-	TGTGCCAGCACCGTCACTAGCGGGAGGGCCGGGGAGCAGTTCTTC	CASTVTSGRAGEQFF
14	TRBV2	TRBJ1-2	TRBD1	-	TGTGCCAGCAGTGAACGGGGACAGGTAGCTGGCTACACCTTC	CASSERGQVAGYTF
14	TRBV27	TRBJ2-1	-	-	TGTGCCAGCAGTTTATCGGGCCGGGGAAATGAGCAGTTCTTC	CASSLSGRGNEQFF
14	TRBV6-2/TRBV6-3	TRBJ2-1	TRBD2	few	TGTGCCAGCACCCCCGAGGCGGGAGTCGATGAGCAGTTCTTC	CASTPEAGVDEQFF
13	TRBV5-6	TRBJ2-2	TRBD2	-	TGTGCCAGCAGTTCGGGACTACGTTGGGAGCTGTTTTTT	CASSSGLRWELFF
15	TRBV4-1	TRBJ2-1	TRBD2	-	TGCGCCAGCAGCCAAGATTTACTAGCGGGAGGGCCGCGGTTCTTC	CASSQDLLAGGPRFF
15	TRBV7-3	TRBJ1-1	TRBD1	-	TGTGCCAGCAGCCAGACAGGGAACTACCTCACTGAAGCTTTCTTT	CASSQTGNYLTEAFF
13	TRBV29-1	TRBJ1-1	-	once	TGCAGCGTTGAACAACGAATGGCGGGGGGAGCTTTCTTT	CSVEQRMAGGAFF
15	TRBV18	TRBJ2-2	TRBD1	-	TGTGCCAGCTCACGAACAGGGGGGAACACCGGGGAGCTGTTTTTT	CASSRTGGNTGELFF
12	TRBV6-6	TRBJ2-7	-	few	TGTGCCAGCAGATTCGACAGCTACGAGCAGTACTTC	CASRFDSYEQYF
12	TRBV5-6	TRBJ2-7	-	-	TGTGCCAGCAGTTTCCAGGGGTACGAGCAGTACTTC	CASSFQGYEQYF
12	TRBV5-1	TRBJ2-7	-	-	TGCGCCAGCAGCTTCGGACAGTCCGAGCAGTACTTC	CASSFGQSEQYF
14	TRBV27	TRBJ1-1	-	once	TGTGCCAGCAGTTTGGACAGCACCAACACTGAAGCTTTCTTT	CASSLDSTNTEAFF
14	TRBV27	TRBJ1-1	-	-	TGTGCCAGCAGTCCAGGACAGATGAACACTGAAGCTTTCTTT	CASSPGQMNTEAFF
15	TRBV3-1/TRBV3-2	TRBJ2-5	-	-	TGTGCCAGCAGCCAAGGCCGGGGGACCCAAGAGACCCAGTACTTC	CASSQGRGTQETQYF
14	TRBV2	TRBJ1-1	-	-	TGTGCCAGCAGTGAAGCGTATTTTAATACTGAAGCTTTCTTT	CASSEAYFNTEAFF
13	TRBV13	TRBJ2-7	-	-	TGTGCCAGCAGCTCGGACTGGCAGGACGAGCAGTACTTC	CASSSDWQDEQYF
14	TRBV5-5	TRBJ1-2	-	-	TGTGCCAGCAACCGGTGGGAGGGGGACTATGGCTACACCTTC	CASNRWEGDYGYTF
14	TRBV6-1	TRBJ2-5	-	once	TGTGCCAGCAGTGACAGGACAGTCCAAGAGACCCAGTACTTC	CASSDRTVQETQYF
17	TRBV10-1	TRBJ2-5	-	-	TGCGCCAGCAGTGAGAGTCGTCTACAGGGTAAACAAGAGACCCAGTACTTC	CASSESRLQGKQETQYF
12	TRBV30	TRBJ2-7	TRBD2	-	TGTGCCTGGAGTGTCGGGGGGTACGAGCAGTACTTC	CAWSVGGYEQYF
16	TRBV19	TRBJ1-2	-	-	TGTGCCAGTATCGCTCCGTGGGGGGGACTAAACTATGGCTACACCTTC	CASIAPWGGLNYGYTF
16	TRBV7-2	TRBJ2-2	TRBD1	few	TGTGCCAGCAGCTTAGGGGGACAGGTCAAGTCCGGGGAGCTGTTTTTT	CASSLGGQVKSGELFF
14	TRBV9	TRBJ1-5	-	-	TGTGCCAGCAGCCAACAAAGGTCCAGGGGCGATTCGCATTTT	CASSQQRSRGDSHF
15	TRBV9	TRBJ2-1	TRBD2	-	TGTGCCAGCAGCGTCACTAGCGGGAGGGCCGGTGAGCAGTTCTTC	CASSVTSGRAGEQFF
16	TRBV6-1	TRBJ2-1	TRBD2	-	TGTGCCAGCAGTGAAGCGCATGCCCTAGCGGGAGTTGAGCAGTTCTTC	CASSEAHALAGVEQFF
15	TRBV18	TRBJ2-7	TRBD1	-	TGTGCCAGCTCATCCGGGACAGGGAGTTCTCGAGAGCAGTACTTC	CASSSGTGSSREQYF
14	TRBV7-2	TRBJ1-1	-	-	TGTGCCAGCAGCTTAGGCGGCGGGTACACTGAAGCTTTCTTT	CASSLGGGYTEAFF